Listed here is a single T cell receptor (beta chain). The specificity of this receptor is unknown. No base quality information exists; no much larger clone differs at one position. The sample is drawn from a study of T cell responses to AZD1222 COVID-19 vaccine (dated by TCRdb to the early 2020s). Concerning the study at large: TCR sequencing covered about 230 trial participants: around 210 given two doses of AZD1222 and some 25 given two doses of MenACWY control vaccine. Enrollment into the trials was organized by age into subgroups of 18-55, 56-69 and 70-plus years, and those subgroups contained roughly 140, 27 and 60 TCR-sequenced participants, respectively.

The CDR3 regions of human TCRbeta chains were analyzed by immunosequencing. The paper's processing steps were these. TCRs in the repertoires were matched against a reference library of SARS-CoV-2-specific TCRs that had been generated with the MIRA antigen-specificity platform. Breadth was defined as the fraction of unique TCRs that were SARS-CoV-2-associated, and depth was defined as the fraction of total T cells that were SARS-CoV-2-associated. Using the MIRA data, each spike-specific TCR was assigned both to the spike region to which the TCR was reactive and to a CD4 or CD8 class. Log10-transformed breadth and depth values were compared by one-way ANOVA with Sidak's multiple comparisons tests. TCRdb stores this immuneACCESS table with in-frame sequences only. Part of the clones is absent; in the studies checked, under half of the shortfall reflects unresolved V genes, and no reason is known for the rest. The DNA gave D and trimming, while V, J and clone size come from that table. In this sample the table shows fewer than 75,000 clones, over 80% of which occur a single time. Approximately 6.3% of the sample rests with the top ten.

The sample's time point label, decoded: about 28 days (+/-7) after the second vaccine dose. Reading the label with the study, this specimen's treatment or condition is: meningococcal conjugate vaccine given as trial control. Vaccinee samples came from UK trials COV001 and COV002, including a single-blind randomized controlled phase 2/3 trial of AZD1222 (ChAdOx1 nCoV-19) in healthy adults. For TCRbeta chain sequencing, PBMC samples from trial participants were taken at day 0 and at day 28 after the second dose. The investigation overall reported the following: Only five or six AZD1222 recipients were SARS-CoV-2 seropositive at baseline, limiting conclusions about previously exposed vaccinees. Because no day 14 peak-response samples were available, repertoires were characterized only after the peak T cell response. The whole spike protein was spanned by vaccine-associated CD4 TCRs, and dominant responses were seen in regions 160-218 and 743-854. Participants were mostly white British, with more females than males. The authors suggested clonal diversity may have been underestimated. Reportedly, close to half of the unique spike-specific TCRs recognized epitopes lying outside the regions that are mutated in the B.1.351 and B.1.1.7 variants. The 56-69-year group was small, and its depth increase did not reach significance, likely because of low power. A significant rise in spike-specific TCR breadth and depth was observed after two AZD1222 doses relative to day 0 and relative to MenACWY recipients.

At the junction V is shortened by 7 bases and J by 3 bases; bases outside the gene matches: 9. Counted from cysteine to phenylalanine, this CDR3 has 15 amino acids. Only the CDR3 part of the read is kept: 45 bases, read in frame from the first base. The germline V gene yields MDHEN for CDR1 and SYDVKM for CDR2. The chain is assembled from TRBV28 and TRBJ2-3; a stretch of 8 junction bases matches TRBD2. The TCR originated in an adult who received the MenACWY meningococcal vaccine as a control. The sequenced sample was peripheral blood, obtained 28 days after the second dose of the MenACWY control vaccine. The DNA sequence is as follows: TGTGCCAGCACCCCGGGGGGGGCGCGGACAGATACGCAGTATTTT. Translated, this is CASTPGGARTDTQYF.